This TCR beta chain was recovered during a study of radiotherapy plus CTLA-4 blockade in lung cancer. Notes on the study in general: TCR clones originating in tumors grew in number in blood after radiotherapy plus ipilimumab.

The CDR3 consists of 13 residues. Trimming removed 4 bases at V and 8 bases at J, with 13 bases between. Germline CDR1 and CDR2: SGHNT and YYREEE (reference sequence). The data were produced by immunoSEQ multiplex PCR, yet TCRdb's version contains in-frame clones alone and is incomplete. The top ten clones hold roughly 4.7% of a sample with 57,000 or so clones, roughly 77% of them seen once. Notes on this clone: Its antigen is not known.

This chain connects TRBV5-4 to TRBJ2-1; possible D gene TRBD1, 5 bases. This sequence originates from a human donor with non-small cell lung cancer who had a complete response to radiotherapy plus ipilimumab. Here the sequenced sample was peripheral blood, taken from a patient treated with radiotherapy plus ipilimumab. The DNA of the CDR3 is TGTGCCAGCAGCCCAAGGGGTGGGGATGAGCAGTTCTTC. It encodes CASSPRGGDEQFF.